This T cell receptor beta chain was retrieved from a study of glioma-infiltrating T cells after dendritic cell vaccination. None of the glioblastoma patients had an isocitrate dehydrogenase mutation. Up to about 2 ug genomic DNA was used for TCRB CDR3 amplification. The PCR used 60 V beta and 13 J beta primers. Data came from immunoSEQ multiplex PCR; TCRdb stores just in-frame clones and leaves some out. The sample yields under 40,000 clones, 90% seen once. The CDR3 has 14 residues. The trim removed 2 bases at V and 4 bases at J, leaving 3 bases unmatched. Germline V gene data show CDR1 as KGHSH and CDR2 as LQKENI.

The gene calls are TRBV18 and TRBJ1-2; 8 nucleotides line up with TRBD1. Sample: blood, taken before dendritic cell vaccination. This receptor was identified in a human donor with glioblastoma. CDR3 amino acids: CASSPTGGSYGYTF. Here the CDR3 DNA reads TGTGCCAGCTCACCAACAGGGGGGTCCTATGGCTACACCTTC.